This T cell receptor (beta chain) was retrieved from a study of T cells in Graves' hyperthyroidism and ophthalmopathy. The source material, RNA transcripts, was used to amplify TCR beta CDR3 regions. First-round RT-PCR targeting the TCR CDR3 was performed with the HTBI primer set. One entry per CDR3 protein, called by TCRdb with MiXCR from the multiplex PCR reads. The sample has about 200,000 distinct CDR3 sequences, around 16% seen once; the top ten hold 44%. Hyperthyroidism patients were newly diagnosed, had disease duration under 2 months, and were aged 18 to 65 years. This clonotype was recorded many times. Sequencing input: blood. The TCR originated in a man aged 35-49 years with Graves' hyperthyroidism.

This CDR3 reads CASSLTLAGGPNEQFF. CDR3 bases: TGCGCCAGCAGCTTGACCCTTGCGGGGGGCCCTAATGAGCAGTTCTTC. The genes are TRBV5-1 and TRBJ2-1; 8 positions agree with TRBD2. The CDR3 is 16 residues long. Trimming removed 1 base from V and 7 bases from J; junction bases left unmatched: 10. Germline V CDR1 and CDR2: SGHRS, YFSETQ.